What follows describes a single TCR beta chain. Its antigen is unidentified. TCRdb reprocessed the 5' RACE reads, keeping one entry per CDR3 protein, no DNA. Here the sample table reports 420,000 or so distinct CDR3 sequences. The data were obtained in a study of monozygotic twins with inflammatory bowel disease. General observations from the study: Reduced clonotype sharing with other individuals was observed in IBD patients relative to healthy twins, especially with disease activity.

Sequenced material: blood. This TCR derives from a human donor with ulcerative colitis or Crohn's disease, or a healthy co-twin of an affected twin (not recorded which).

CDR3 sequence reads: CASSYGAQGLAYNEQFF. This sequence joins TRBV6-2 or TRBV6-3 and TRBJ2-1; TCRdb's assignment of TRBD1 cannot be checked, as there is no DNA. Germline CDR1 and CDR2: MNHEY and SVGEGT. The CDR3 has 17 residues.